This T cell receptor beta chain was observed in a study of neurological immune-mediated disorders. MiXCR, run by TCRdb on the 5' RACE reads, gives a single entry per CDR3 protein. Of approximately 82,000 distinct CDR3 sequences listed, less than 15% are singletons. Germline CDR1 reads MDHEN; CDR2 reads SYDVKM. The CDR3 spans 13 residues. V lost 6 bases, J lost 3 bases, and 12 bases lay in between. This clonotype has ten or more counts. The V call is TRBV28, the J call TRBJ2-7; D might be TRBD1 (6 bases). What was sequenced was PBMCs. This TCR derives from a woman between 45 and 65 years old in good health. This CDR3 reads CASRQGSSYEQYF. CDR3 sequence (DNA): TGTGCCAGCAGACAGGGTAGTAGCTACGAGCAGTACTTC.